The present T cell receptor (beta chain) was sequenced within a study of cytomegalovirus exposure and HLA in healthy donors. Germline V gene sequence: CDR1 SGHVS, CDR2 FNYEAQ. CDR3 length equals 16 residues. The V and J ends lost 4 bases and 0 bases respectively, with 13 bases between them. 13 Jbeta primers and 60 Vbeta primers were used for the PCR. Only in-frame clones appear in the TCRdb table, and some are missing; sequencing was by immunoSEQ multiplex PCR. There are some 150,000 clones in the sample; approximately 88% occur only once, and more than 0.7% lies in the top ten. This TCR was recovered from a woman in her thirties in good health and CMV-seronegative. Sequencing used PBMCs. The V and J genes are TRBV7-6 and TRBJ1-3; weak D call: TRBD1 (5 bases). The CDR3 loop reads CASSSQGLSSGNTIYF. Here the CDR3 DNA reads TGTGCCAGCAGCTCCCAGGGATTAAGCTCTGGAAACACCATATATTTT.